This T cell receptor beta chain emerged from a study of siplizumab effects on memory and regulatory T cells (dated by TCRdb to about 2019). Study-level background: The effect of the anti-CD2 antibody siplizumab on alloreactive T-cell subsets was examined in allogeneic mixed lymphocyte reactions constructed from human PBMCs.

The CDR3 runs 15 residues from the cysteine to the phenylalanine. Only the CDR3 region is kept as DNA, spanning 45 bases read in frame from base 1. Based on the germline V gene (reference sequence), the CDR1 and CDR2 sequences are MNHEY and SMNVEV. V loses 6 bases, J loses 2 bases, and the germline ends lie 17 bases apart. Sorted unstimulated T cells, along with proliferating T cells recovered from mixed lymphocyte reactions, underwent TCRbeta CDR3 sequencing. Fresh whole blood from some eleven HLA-typed healthy donors was used to isolate PBMCs. Preparation of the library involved the immunoSEQ multiplex PCR assay. Each sample had around 100,000 TCR templates assayed by the deep sequencing platform. Genomic DNA extracted from sorted T cells was used for TCRbeta CDR3 sequencing. In the original analysis: The R programming language was used for clonal analysis of the TCRbeta CDR3 data. Alloreactive CD4+ and CD8+ clones were defined by comparing unstimulated samples with post-reaction CFSE-low samples. Alloreactive CD4+ clones were assigned to regulatory or non-regulatory origin by matching sequences to sorted unstimulated Treg and non-Treg repertoires. In TCRdb, the immuneACCESS table is reduced to in-frame sequences with V and J assigned. These tables do not hold every clone; where another copy was compared, an unresolved V gene accounts for under half, and the others remain unexplained. V and J calls and clone size are those listed in that table; D and trimming were worked out from the DNA. The sample includes 100,000 to 120,000 clones, with 92% observed a single time. 1.3% of the sample is held by the ten biggest clonotypes.

General conclusions and limits of the study: Siplizumab significantly lowered the cumulative frequency of alloreactive sequences that could be traced to unstimulated CD4+ memory T cells. Among mappable alloreactive CD4+ clones, the Treg-derived fraction averaged around 70% with siplizumab versus around 27% in control reactions. No functional confirmation was obtained for the suppressive function of proliferating Tregs from siplizumab cultures. Unstimulated naive T cells appeared to be more diverse than memory T cells, and naive cells seemed to make a substantial contribution to the alloresponse. Because sequences at frequencies below about 10^-5 were poorly captured, only a minor fraction of alloreactive clones could be mapped back to unstimulated subsets. A naive or memory phenotype could not be assigned to roughly 80-95% of proliferating CD4+ or CD8+ clones.

This clone was recorded a few times. This clone's antigen is unknown. Per-base qualities were not stored, and no clone one base away is much larger. The clonotype originates from a human donor in good health. Sequencing input: CD4+ T cells sorted from blood. The sequence links TRBV27 to TRBJ2-7, with the D gene not clear enough to name. The CDR3 reads as follows: CASRSMTAGAYEQYF. In nucleotides, the sequence is TGTGCCAGCAGGTCAATGACCGCCGGCGCCTACGAGCAGTACTTC.